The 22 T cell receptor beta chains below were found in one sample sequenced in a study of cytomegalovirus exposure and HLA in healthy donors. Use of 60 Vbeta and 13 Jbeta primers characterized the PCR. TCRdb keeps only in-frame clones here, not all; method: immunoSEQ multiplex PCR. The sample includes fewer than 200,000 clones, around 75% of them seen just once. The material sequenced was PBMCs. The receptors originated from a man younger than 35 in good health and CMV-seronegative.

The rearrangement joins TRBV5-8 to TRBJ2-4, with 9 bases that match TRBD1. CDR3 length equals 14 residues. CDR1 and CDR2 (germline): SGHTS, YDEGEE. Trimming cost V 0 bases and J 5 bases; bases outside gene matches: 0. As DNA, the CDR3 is TGTGCCAGCAGCTTGGGACAGGGGGAAAACATTCAGTACTTC. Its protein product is CASSLGQGENIQYF.

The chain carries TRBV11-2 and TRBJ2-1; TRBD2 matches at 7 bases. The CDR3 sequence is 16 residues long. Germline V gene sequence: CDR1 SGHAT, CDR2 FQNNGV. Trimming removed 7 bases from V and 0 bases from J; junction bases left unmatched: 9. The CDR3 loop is CASNPAGPSSYNEQFF. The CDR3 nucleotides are TGTGCCAGCAACCCAGCGGGGCCTAGCTCCTACAATGAGCAGTTCTTC.

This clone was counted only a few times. As DNA, the CDR3 is TGTGCCAGCAGTGAATCGGCAGGGGGCGCGGGGGAGCTGTTTTTT. Translation gives CASSESAGGAGELFF. This chain joins TRBV25-1 and TRBJ2-2; TRBD1 matches 8 bases. Trimming at V came to 1 base and at J to 8 bases, leaving 6 bases not matched to a gene. CDR3 size: 15 residues. Germline assignment: CDR1 MGHDK and CDR2 SYGVNS.

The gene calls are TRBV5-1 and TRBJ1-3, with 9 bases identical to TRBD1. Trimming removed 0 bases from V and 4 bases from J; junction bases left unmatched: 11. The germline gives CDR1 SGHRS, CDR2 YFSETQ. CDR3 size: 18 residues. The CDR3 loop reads CASSLGAGTGMSGNTIYF. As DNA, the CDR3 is TGCGCCAGCAGCTTGGGAGCCGGGACAGGGATGTCCGGAAACACCATATATTTT.

CDR3 DNA sequence: TGTGCCATCAGTGACAAGGGGTGGGACACTGAAGCTTTCTTT. Protein product: CAISDKGWDTEAFF. V is TRBV10-3 and J is TRBJ1-1; the D gene is possibly TRBD1 (5 bases). With 3 bases removed from V and 3 bases from J, the gap between germline ends came to 11 bases. CDR1 and CDR2 (germline): ENHRY, SYGVKD. The length of the CDR3 is 14 residues.

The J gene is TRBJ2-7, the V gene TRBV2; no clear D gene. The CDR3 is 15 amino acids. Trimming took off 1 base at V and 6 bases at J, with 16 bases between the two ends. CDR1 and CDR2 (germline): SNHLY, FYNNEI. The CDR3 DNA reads TGTGCCAGCAGTGAAGTACGGCTCCTTAGGAGCGAGCAGTACTTC. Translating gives CASSEVRLLRSEQYF. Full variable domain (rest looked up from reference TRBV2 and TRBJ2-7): EPEVTQTPSHQVTQMGQEVILRCVPISNHLYFYWYRQILGQKVEFLVSFYNNEISEKSEIFDDQFSVERPDGSNFTLKIRSTKLEDSAMYFCASSEVRLLRSEQYFGPGTRLTVT.

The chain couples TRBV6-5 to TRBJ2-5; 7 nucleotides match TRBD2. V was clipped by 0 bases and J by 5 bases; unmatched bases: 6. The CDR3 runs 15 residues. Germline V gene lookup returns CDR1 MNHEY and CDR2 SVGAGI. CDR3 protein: CASSYSGGRGETQYF. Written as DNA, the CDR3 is TGTGCCAGCAGTTACTCTGGCGGGAGAGGGGAGACCCAGTACTTC.

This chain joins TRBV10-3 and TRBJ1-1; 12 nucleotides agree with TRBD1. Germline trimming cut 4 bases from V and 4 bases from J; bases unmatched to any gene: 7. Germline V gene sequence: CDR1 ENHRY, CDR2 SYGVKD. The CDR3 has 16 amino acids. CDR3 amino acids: CAISVGGTGGVTEAFF. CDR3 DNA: TGTGCCATCAGTGTCGGGGGGACAGGGGGCGTCACTGAAGCTTTCTTT.

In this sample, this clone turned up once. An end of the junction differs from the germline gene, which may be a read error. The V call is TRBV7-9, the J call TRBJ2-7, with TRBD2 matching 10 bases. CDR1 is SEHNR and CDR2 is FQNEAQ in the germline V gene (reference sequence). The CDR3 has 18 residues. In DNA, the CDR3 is TGTTCCAGCAGCTTGGTGGGAGCGGGAGGGGGGTGGCTGGAAGAGCAGTACTTC. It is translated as CSSSLVGAGGGWLEEQYF.

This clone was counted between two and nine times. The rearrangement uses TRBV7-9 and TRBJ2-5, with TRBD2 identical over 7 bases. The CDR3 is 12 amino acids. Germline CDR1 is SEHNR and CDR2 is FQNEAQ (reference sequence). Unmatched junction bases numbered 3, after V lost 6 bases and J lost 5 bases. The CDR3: CASSGEGETQYF. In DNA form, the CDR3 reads TGTGCCAGCAGTGGGGAGGGGGAGACCCAGTACTTC.

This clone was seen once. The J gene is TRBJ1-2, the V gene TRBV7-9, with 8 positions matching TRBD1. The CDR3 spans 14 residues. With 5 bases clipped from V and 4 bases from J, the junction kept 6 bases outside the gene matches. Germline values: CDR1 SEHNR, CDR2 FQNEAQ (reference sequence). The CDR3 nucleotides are TGTGCCAGCAGCCCCGGACAGGGTATCTATGGCTACACCTTC. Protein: CASSPGQGIYGYTF.

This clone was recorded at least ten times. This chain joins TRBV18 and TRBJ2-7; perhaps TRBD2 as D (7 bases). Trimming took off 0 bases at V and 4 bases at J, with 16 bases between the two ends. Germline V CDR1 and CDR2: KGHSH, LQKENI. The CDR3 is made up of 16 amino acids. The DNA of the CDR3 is TGTGCCAGCTCACCACCGGGAGGGGGAGGAGGGTACGAGCAGTACTTC. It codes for CASSPPGGGGGYEQYF.

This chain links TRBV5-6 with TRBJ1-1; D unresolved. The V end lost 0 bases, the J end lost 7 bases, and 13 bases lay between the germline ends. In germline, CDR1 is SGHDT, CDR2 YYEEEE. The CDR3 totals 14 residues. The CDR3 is CASSLEAGTVEAFF. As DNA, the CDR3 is TGTGCCAGCAGCTTGGAGGCGGGTACAGTTGAAGCTTTCTTT.

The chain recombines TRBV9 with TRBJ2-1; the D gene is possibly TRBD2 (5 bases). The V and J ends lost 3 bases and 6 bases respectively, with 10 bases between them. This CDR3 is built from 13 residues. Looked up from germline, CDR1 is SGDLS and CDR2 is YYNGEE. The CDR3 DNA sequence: TGTGCCAGCAGCGCCGGACTGGCCAATGAGCAGTTCTTC. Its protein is CASSAGLANEQFF.

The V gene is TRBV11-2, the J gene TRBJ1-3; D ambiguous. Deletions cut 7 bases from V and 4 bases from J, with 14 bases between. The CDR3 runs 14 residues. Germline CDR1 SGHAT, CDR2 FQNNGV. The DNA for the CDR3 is TGTGCCAGCAAAGGAGTTGCATCAGGAAACACCATATATTTT. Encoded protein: CASKGVASGNTIYF.

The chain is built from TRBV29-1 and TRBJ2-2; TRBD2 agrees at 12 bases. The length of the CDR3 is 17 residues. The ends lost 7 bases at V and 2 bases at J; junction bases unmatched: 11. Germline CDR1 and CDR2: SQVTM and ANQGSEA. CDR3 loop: CSAKRLAGVGNTGELFF. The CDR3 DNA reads TGCAGCGCGAAGAGACTAGCGGGAGTCGGAAACACCGGGGAGCTGTTTTTT.

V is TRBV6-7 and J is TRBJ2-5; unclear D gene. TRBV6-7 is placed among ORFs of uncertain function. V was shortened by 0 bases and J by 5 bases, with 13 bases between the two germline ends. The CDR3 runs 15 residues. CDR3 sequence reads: CASSYSYRDGETQYF. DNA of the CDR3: TGTGCCAGCAGTTACTCTTACCGCGACGGGGAGACCCAGTACTTC.

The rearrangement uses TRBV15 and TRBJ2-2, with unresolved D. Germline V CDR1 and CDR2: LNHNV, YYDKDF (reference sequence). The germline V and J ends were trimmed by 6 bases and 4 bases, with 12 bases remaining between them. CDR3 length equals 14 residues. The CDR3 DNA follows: TGTGCCACCAGGGATGGGCAAGTCACCGGGGAGCTGTTTTTT. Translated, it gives CATRDGQVTGELFF.

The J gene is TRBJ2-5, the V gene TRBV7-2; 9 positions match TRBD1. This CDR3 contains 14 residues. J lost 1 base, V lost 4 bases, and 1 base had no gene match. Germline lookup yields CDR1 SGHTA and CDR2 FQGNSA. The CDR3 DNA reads TGTGCCAGCAGCTCGACAGGGGGCCAAGAGACCCAGTACTTC. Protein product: CASSSTGGQETQYF.

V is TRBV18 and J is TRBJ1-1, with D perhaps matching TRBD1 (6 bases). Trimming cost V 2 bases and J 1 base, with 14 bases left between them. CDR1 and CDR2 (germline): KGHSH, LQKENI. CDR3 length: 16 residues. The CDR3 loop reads CASSPTPGTQNTEAFF. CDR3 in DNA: TGTGCCAGCTCACCAACTCCCGGGACACAGAACACTGAAGCTTTCTTT.

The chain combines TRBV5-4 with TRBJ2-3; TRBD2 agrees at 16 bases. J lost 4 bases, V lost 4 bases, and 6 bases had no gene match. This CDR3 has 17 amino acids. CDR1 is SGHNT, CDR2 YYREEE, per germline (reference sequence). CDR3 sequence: CASSPGLAGGWADTQYF. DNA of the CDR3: TGTGCCAGCAGCCCGGGACTAGCGGGGGGGTGGGCAGATACGCAGTATTTT.

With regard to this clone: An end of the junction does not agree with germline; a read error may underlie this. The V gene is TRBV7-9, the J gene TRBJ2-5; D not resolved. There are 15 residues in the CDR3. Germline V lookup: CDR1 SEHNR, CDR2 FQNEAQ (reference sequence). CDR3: CSSSSGRLRGWTQYF. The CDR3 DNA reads TGTTCCAGCAGCTCCGGCCGCCTTAGAGGTTGGACCCAGTACTTC.